This section outlines one T cell receptor beta chain sequence together with its context. These data belong to a study of sequential checkpoint blockade in melanoma. On the study more broadly: Maintenance nivolumab came after either treatment sequence.

Assay: immunoSEQ multiplex PCR; the TCRdb copy retains only in-frame clones and omits some. The table has tens of thousands of clones, roughly 84% seen once. Regarding treatment: randomized to nivolumab then ipilimumab (arm A) or the reverse (arm B). The germline gives CDR1 MDHEN, CDR2 SYDVKM. The CDR3 has 18 amino acids. Unmatched junction bases numbered 15, after V lost 6 bases and J lost 4 bases. This clonotype was sampled from a human donor with melanoma. The rearrangement joins TRBV28 to TRBJ2-1, with 10 bases matching TRBD2. The source material was CD8+ T cells sorted from blood (inferred from file names), sampled from a patient given nivolumab and ipilimumab in sequence. The CDR3 DNA is TGTGCCAGCAGCCCTGGGACTAGCGACCGTATCCTTTACAATGAGCAGTTCTTC. This encodes CASSPGTSDRILYNEQFF.